The 3 T cell receptor beta chains below were found in one sample sequenced in a study of T cells after posttransplantation cyclophosphamide. Sequencing was performed with immunoSEQ multiplex PCR; in TCRdb, only in-frame clones are kept and a portion is missing. The data hold some 5,900 clones, with over 1.5% observed a single time. Busulfan-fludarabine conditioning, marrow transplant, and cyclophosphamide on days +3 and +4 were administered. The sample here was PBMCs, taken around 240 days after a stem cell transplant with posttransplant cyclophosphamide. The receptors originated from a male patient aged 30 to 39 who received an allogeneic stem cell transplant from a related donor, was CMV-positive, and had no GVHD. Some of the T cells might come from the graft donor.

This clone was picked up a small number of times. The rearrangement links TRBV5-1 to TRBJ2-3; D is possibly TRBD2 (5 bases). V was shortened by 1 base and J by 3 bases, with 12 bases between the two germline ends. Looked up from germline, CDR1 is SGHRS and CDR2 is YFSETQ. The CDR3 is made up of 15 amino acids. CDR3 residues: CASSLLGVLTDTQYF. CDR3 in DNA: TGCGCCAGCAGCTTGCTCGGGGTGCTGACAGATACGCAGTATTTT.

This clone came up a few times. The chain carries TRBV27 and TRBJ2-5; D is uncertain. V was pared by 3 bases and J by 5 bases, with 13 bases between. Germline lookup yields CDR1 MNHEY and CDR2 SMNVEV (reference sequence). The CDR3 is made up of 14 amino acids. The CDR3 spells CASSLLRTGETQYF. Written as DNA, the CDR3 is TGTGCCAGCAGTTTGTTACGAACGGGTGAGACCCAGTACTTC.

The chain carries TRBV19 and TRBJ2-4; D perhaps matches TRBD2 (6 bases). The CDR3 runs 16 residues. V shed 3 bases and J shed 1 base, with 13 bases lying between them. Germline CDR1 is LNHDA and CDR2 is SQIVND (reference sequence). In DNA form, the CDR3 reads TGTGCCAGTAGTATGACAAACGCGGGGGCCAAAAACATTCAGTACTTC. Translation gives CASSMTNAGAKNIQYF.